The clone carrying this T cell receptor beta chain came up once. The antigen is not known. V lost 2 bases to trimming and J lost 4 bases; unmatched junction nucleotides: 10. CDR3 size: 16 residues. Germline CDR1 SGHRS, CDR2 YFSETQ. These data come from a study of Ad26.COV2.S vaccination and SARS-CoV-2 variants. Study-wide results and limits: Vaccinees reportedly had broad spike-specific CD8+ and CD4+ T cell responses. Placebo and vaccine recipients had non-spike TCR breadth that was similar.

Method: immunoSEQ multiplex PCR; TCRdb's copy keeps in-frame clones and lacks some. The sample lists about 350,000 clones; about 85% were seen once. Treatment noted: over 15 received Ad26.COV2.S at low or high dose, single or two shots; several received placebo; per-sample allocation not given. Each sample was drawn 63 days after the first injection (of vaccine or placebo). This adult donor, from Boston, was 18-55 years old. An Ad26 vector expressing Wuhan-strain SARS-CoV-2 spike served as the vaccine. The chain has TRBV5-1 and TRBJ2-7; 9 bases match TRBD1. The TCR originated in a person between 18 and 65 years old who received the Ad26.COV2.S COVID-19 vaccine or a placebo. The sequencing here drew on peripheral blood, taken in a trial of Ad26.COV2.S vaccine versus placebo. The DNA of the CDR3 is TGCGCCAGCAGCTTCGACGGGACAGGGAATAAGTACGAGCAGTACTTC. This gives the protein CASSFDGTGNKYEQYF.